This is a list of T cell receptor beta chains from one sample in a study of blood T cell repertoires in COVID-19. Profiling relied on immunoSEQ multiplex PCR, and the TCRdb table lists in-frame clones only, not all of them. The sample has more than 100,000 clones, more than 80% seen once. Sequenced sample: peripheral blood. Receptors were obtained from a woman aged 60 to 75 with acute or convalescent COVID-19. CDR3s include the opening cysteine and the closing phenylalanine or tryptophan. D genes are given only for firm matches. Where a row states a size, it is once, few, many or the class of an expanded clone; other rows omit it.

clone_size	d_call	v_call	cdr3_length	j_call	cdr3_aa	cdr3_nt
NA	NA	TRBV5-5	14	TRBJ2-1	CASTHDSLGYEQFF	TGTGCCAGCACCCATGACTCTCTAGGATATGAGCAGTTCTTC
NA	TRBD1	TRBV6-6	14	TRBJ1-2	CASTLGGPYYGYTF	TGTGCCAGCACCCTAGGGGGCCCCTACTATGGCTACACCTTC
NA	NA	TRBV3-1/TRBV3-2	14	TRBJ1-1	CASSRVSGGTEAFF	TGTGCCAGCAGCAGGGTGTCGGGGGGCACTGAAGCTTTCTTT
NA	NA	TRBV12-3/TRBV12-4	13	TRBJ2-1	CASSRDSYNEQFF	TGTGCCAGCAGTCGGGACTCATACAATGAGCAGTTCTTC
NA	NA	TRBV29-1	14	TRBJ1-2	CSVEGQDSIGGYTF	TGCAGCGTTGAGGGGCAGGATTCAATTGGTGGCTACACCTTC
NA	TRBD2	TRBV5-4	17	TRBJ2-2	CASSPTSGTFWGGELFF	TGTGCCAGCAGCCCGACTAGCGGGACGTTTTGGGGCGGGGAGCTGTTTTTT
NA	NA	TRBV19	13	TRBJ2-7	CASSHPRTPEQYF	TGTGCCAGTAGTCACCCCAGGACACCCGAGCAGTACTTC
NA	TRBD1	TRBV10-3	17	TRBJ1-5	CAISEEKGQRGNQPQHF	TGTGCCATCAGTGAGGAGAAGGGACAGAGAGGCAATCAGCCCCAGCATTTT
NA	NA	TRBV6-5	16	TRBJ1-1	CASSYSPQVGNTEAFF	TGTGCCAGCAGTTACTCGCCCCAGGTGGGGAACACTGAAGCTTTCTTT
NA	TRBD2	TRBV28	15	TRBJ2-1	CASSLGGRTYNEQFF	TGTGCCAGCAGTTTGGGAGGGAGAACCTACAATGAGCAGTTCTTC
NA	TRBD1	TRBV7-9	16	TRBJ2-1	CASSFDQGAWDNEQFF	TGTGCCAGCAGCTTCGATCAGGGGGCGTGGGACAATGAGCAGTTCTTC
NA	NA	TRBV28	13	TRBJ1-5	CASRGGGSQPQHF	TGTGCCAGCAGAGGGGGGGGATCTCAGCCCCAGCATTTT
once	NA	TRBV19	15	TRBJ2-2	CASSIGTPKTGELFF	TGTGCCAGTAGTATCGGGACTCCTAAGACCGGGGAGCTGTTTTTT
once	NA	TRBV6-1	15	TRBJ1-1	CASSERRGVNTEAFF	TGTGCCAGCAGTGAACGGAGGGGCGTCAACACTGAAGCTTTCTTT
NA	TRBD1	TRBV5-1	15	TRBJ1-4	CASSLRTGPNEKLFF	TGCGCCAGCAGCTTGAGGACAGGGCCTAATGAAAAACTGTTTTTT
NA	TRBD1	TRBV9	14	TRBJ2-7	CASSQGQGEYEQYF	TGTGCCAGCAGCCAAGGACAGGGAGAATACGAGCAGTACTTC
NA	NA	TRBV18	13	TRBJ2-7	CASSPGSSYEQYF	TGTGCCAGCTCACCAGGGAGCTCCTACGAGCAGTACTTC
NA	TRBD2	TRBV7-9	15	TRBJ2-1	CASSLSGRENNEQFF	TGTGCCAGCAGCCTAAGCGGGAGAGAGAACAATGAGCAGTTCTTC
NA	TRBD1	TRBV11-2	13	TRBJ1-2	CASSPGQVGGYTF	TGTGCCAGCAGCCCCGGACAGGTTGGTGGCTACACCTTC
NA	NA	TRBV28	17	TRBJ1-5	CASSLRQGIESNQPQHF	TGTGCCAGCAGTTTGCGGCAGGGGATTGAGAGCAATCAGCCCCAGCATTTT
NA	NA	TRBV5-1	16	TRBJ2-2	CASSLGEGLNTGELFF	TGCGCCAGCAGCTTGGGCGAGGGCCTGAACACCGGGGAGCTGTTTTTT
NA	TRBD2	TRBV18	16	TRBJ2-3	CASSPLSGLATDTQYF	TGTGCCAGCTCACCACTGAGCGGACTAGCGACAGATACGCAGTATTTT
NA	NA	TRBV27	13	TRBJ2-7	CASSSGLRPEQYF	TGTGCCAGCAGTTCAGGTCTTCGCCCCGAGCAGTACTTC
NA	TRBD2	TRBV10-3	15	TRBJ2-2	CAISTGTSAGGELFF	TGTGCCATCAGCACCGGGACTAGCGCGGGCGGGGAGCTGTTTTTT
once	NA	TRBV30	16	TRBJ1-1	CAWSKGQGRVLTEAFF	TGTGCCTGGAGTAAGGGTCAGGGGAGGGTACTCACTGAAGCTTTCTTT
NA	TRBD2	TRBV14	16	TRBJ2-7	CASSRISGLPPYEQYF	TGTGCCAGCAGCAGGATTTCGGGACTACCTCCCTACGAGCAGTACTTC
NA	TRBD1	TRBV7-9	12	TRBJ1-2	CASGIGQGAYTF	TGTGCCAGCGGCATCGGACAGGGGGCCTACACCTTC
NA	NA	TRBV5-8	14	TRBJ1-2	CASSLAGVESGYTF	TGTGCCAGCAGCTTGGCAGGGGTTGAGAGTGGCTACACCTTC
NA	NA	TRBV7-9	15	TRBJ1-4	CASSSTGSVSEKLFF	TGTGCCAGCAGCAGTACAGGGTCAGTCAGCGAAAAACTGTTTTTT
NA	TRBD1	TRBV3-1/TRBV3-2	14	TRBJ2-7	CASSQGQGANEQYF	TGTGCCAGCAGCCAAGGGCAGGGGGCCAACGAGCAGTACTTC
NA	TRBD2	TRBV11-3	16	TRBJ2-3	CASSLGTAGVPDTQYF	TGTGCCAGCAGCTTAGGTACGGCGGGAGTCCCAGATACGCAGTATTTT
NA	TRBD1	TRBV19	14	TRBJ1-1	CASIKLGGTGGAFF	TGTGCCAGTATTAAACTAGGGGGGACAGGGGGAGCTTTCTTT
NA	NA	TRBV3-1/TRBV3-2	14	TRBJ1-1	CASSQDYVKAEAFF	TGTGCCAGCAGCCAGGACTACGTCAAGGCTGAAGCTTTCTTT
NA	NA	TRBV19	12	TRBJ1-5	CASTFPPEPQHF	TGTGCCAGTACCTTCCCCCCTGAGCCCCAGCATTTT
NA	NA	TRBV7-9	12	TRBJ1-4	CASSQPGEKLFF	TGTGCCAGCAGCCAGCCGGGTGAAAAACTGTTTTTT
NA	NA	TRBV10-3	13	TRBJ1-1	CASIAGANTEAFF	TGTGCCTCCATCGCGGGGGCTAACACTGAAGCTTTCTTT
NA	TRBD1	TRBV19	12	TRBJ1-1	CASDRENTEAFF	TGTGCCAGCGACAGGGAGAACACTGAAGCTTTCTTT
NA	TRBD1	TRBV14	16	TRBJ1-6	CASSPRQGSRNSPLHF	TGTGCCAGCAGCCCACGACAGGGATCTAGGAATTCACCCCTCCACTTT
few	NA	TRBV28	14	TRBJ1-4	CASSLGQMSGKLFF	TGTGCCAGCAGTTTAGGACAAATGAGTGGAAAACTGTTTTTT
NA	NA	TRBV30	13	TRBJ2-3	CAWSVSGSGTQYF	TGTGCCTGGAGTGTTTCGGGGAGTGGTACGCAGTATTTT
NA	NA	TRBV6-5	14	TRBJ2-3	CASSSGGSTDTQYF	TGTGCCAGCAGTAGCGGAGGAAGCACAGATACGCAGTATTTT
NA	TRBD2	TRBV28	15	TRBJ2-2	CASTLVAGGGGELFF	TGTGCCAGCACTTTAGTAGCGGGAGGTGGCGGGGAGCTGTTTTTT
NA	NA	TRBV5-1	13	TRBJ1-1	CASSYLSNTEAFF	TGCGCCAGCAGCTATTTAAGCAACACTGAAGCTTTCTTT
NA	NA	TRBV19	17	TRBJ1-4	CASSTWDFPRGGEKLFF	TGTGCCAGTAGTACCTGGGACTTCCCAAGGGGAGGTGAAAAACTGTTTTTT
NA	TRBD1	TRBV19	15	TRBJ1-2	CASSIKTGQGYGYTF	TGTGCCAGTAGTATCAAGACGGGACAGGGCTATGGCTACACCTTC
NA	NA	TRBV4-1	15	TRBJ1-5	CASSQDWQGRQPQHF	TGCGCCAGCAGCCAAGACTGGCAGGGCCGACAGCCCCAGCATTTT
NA	NA	TRBV28	13	TRBJ1-2	CASSFPARGGYTF	TGTGCCAGCAGTTTTCCAGCTCGGGGAGGCTACACCTTC
NA	TRBD2	TRBV6-4	15	TRBJ2-1	CASSDSGLVDDEQFF	TGTGCCAGCAGTGACTCGGGACTAGTGGACGATGAGCAGTTCTTC
NA	TRBD2	TRBV16	15	TRBJ2-2	CASSRYSGSTGELFF	TGTGCCAGCAGCCGTTACAGCGGGAGTACCGGGGAGCTGTTTTTT
NA	TRBD1	TRBV7-8	13	TRBJ1-1	CASSSDRDHKAFF	TGTGCCAGCAGCTCGGACAGGGATCATAAAGCTTTCTTT
once	TRBD1	TRBV5-8	15	TRBJ1-2	CASSSSYRGQGGYTF	TGTGCCAGCAGCTCTTCGTATAGGGGGCAGGGTGGCTACACCTTC
NA	NA	TRBV21-1	19	TRBJ2-2	CASSKVVGLAGECDGELFF	TGTGCCAGCAGCAAAGTGGTGGGACTAGCGGGAGAGTGCGACGGGGAGCTGTTTTTT
NA	TRBD2	TRBV6-5	15	TRBJ2-1	CASTLGASGRNEQFF	TGTGCCAGCACCTTGGGGGCTAGCGGGAGGAATGAGCAGTTCTTC